A selection of T cell receptor beta chains follows, all from one sample in a study of Graves' ophthalmopathy and Graves' hyperthyroidism. TCRdb ran MiXCR on the multiplex PCR reads and lists one entry per CDR3 protein. The data show some 250,000 distinct CDR3 sequences, about 47% seen once. The source material was peripheral blood. The origin of the receptors is an adult man with Graves' ophthalmopathy. Both conserved end residues are trimmed from each CDR3.

j_call v_call cdr3_aa
TRBJ1-2 TRBV7-9 ASSLAPGQANHGYT
TRBJ1-5 TRBV27 ASSLDIGSRWPQH
TRBJ2-7 TRBV5-1 AGSLGLRQGAGEQY
TRBJ1-5 TRBV6-1 ASIGGGGQPQH
TRBJ2-7 TRBV10-3 ASSPAGTGDYEQY
TRBJ1-2 TRBV5-8 ASSIETGASYGYT
TRBJ2-7 TRBV9 ASSVADNEQY
TRBJ2-7 TRBV10-3 AISERGAPGSEQY
TRBJ1-1 TRBV10-3 AISSDPTKGVEAF
TRBJ1-1 TRBV20-1 SATRDRNTEAF
TRBJ1-2 TRBV20-1 SAREGQGVGYT
TRBJ2-5 TRBV20-1 SARPLEAQETQY
TRBJ2-2 TRBV7-9 ASSPTWIPDPSGRGTGELF
- TRBV12-3/TRBV12-4 ASSTRDFSYEQY
TRBJ2-5 TRBV12-3/TRBV12-4 ASSYLGTVQETQY
TRBJ2-7 TRBV7-2 ASSLVTQHLF
TRBJ1-2 TRBV19 ASSQRTGRGYGYT
TRBJ2-5 TRBV29-1 SASSFAGGNMETQY
TRBJ1-5 TRBV19 ASSPWEGSSNQPQH
TRBJ1-2 TRBV7-9 ASSSGGRGANYGYT
TRBJ2-7 TRBV2 ASRVGGNYEQY
TRBJ1-5 TRBV9 ASSVEGQNSNQPQH
TRBJ1-4 TRBV5-1 ASSALQGTNEKLF
TRBJ2-7 TRBV7-9 ASSLDQGEQY
TRBJ1-2 TRBV25-1 ASSPRTGGGYGYT
TRBJ1-3 TRBV10-3 ASTEGPSGNTIY
TRBJ1-2 TRBV2 ASSDRLYGYT
TRBJ1-6 TRBV10-3 ASSLQANSHNSPLH
TRBJ2-7 TRBV14 ASSQDGWGTVY
TRBJ1-6 TRBV6-4 ASMGTLH
TRBJ2-2 TRBV20-1 SARDTGRGTGELF
TRBJ2-5 TRBV29-1 SVRQGAGETQY
TRBJ2-3 TRBV7-2 ASSSGLDTQY
TRBJ1-1 TRBV7-2 ASSLASRTF
TRBJ2-7 TRBV29-1 SVGLRTPNYEQY
TRBJ1-1 TRBV10-3 AIRPRGRRTEAF
TRBJ1-1 TRBV10-3 AIRPQGANTEAF
TRBJ2-7 TRBV11-2 ASSHGQGRYEQY
TRBJ1-4 TRBV19 ASNRPRGHEKLF
TRBJ1-1 TRBV5-1 ASSFMGSTEAF
TRBJ2-7 TRBV7-2 ASSQELAASYEQY
TRBJ1-5 TRBV19 ASSYIRDRGVQPQH
TRBJ1-2 TRBV12-3/TRBV12-4 ASSSPRKGAGYGYT
TRBJ1-2 TRBV7-9 ASSPGGDSGYT
TRBJ2-5 TRBV12-3/TRBV12-4 ASSYVAGLQETQY
TRBJ2-7 TRBV5-6 ASSGYGLPYEQY
TRBJ2-7 TRBV5-4 ASSFPGYEQY
TRBJ1-3 TRBV6-4 ASSDHPGHFFSGNTIY
TRBJ2-7 TRBV29-1 SVRGGSSYEQY
TRBJ2-7 TRBV2 ASGAPGDPTREQY
TRBJ2-7 TRBV20-1 SARRGTRGRTYEQY
TRBJ1-1 TRBV7-9 ASSHPGQVVNEAF
TRBJ2-5 TRBV24-1 ATSDQSRTGGLETQY
TRBJ2-2 TRBV5-4 ASSPAVTGELF
TRBJ1-5 TRBV15 ATSRDTGASNQPQH